The subject of this entry is one T cell receptor beta chain. Its binding antigen is unknown. No per-base quality is available; no much larger clone lies one base away. CD8 naive samples were obtained by positive selection for CCR7 among CD45RO-negative cells, yielding a CD45RA+CCR7+ population from which TemRA cells were excluded. The donors were healthy, HIV-negative adults who had no recently reported acute infections or vaccinations. Only Caucasian adults living in Nashville, Tennessee, USA were represented among the donors. Blood was obtained by leukapheresis, after which PBMCs were separated by Ficoll-Histopaque density gradient centrifugation and cryopreserved in liquid nitrogen vapor phase. Purity and quantity of every magnetically sorted T cell population were checked by analytical flow cytometry. Genomic DNA was isolated from every sorted fraction and measured by UV absorbance on a Nanodrop 2000c.

Taken from the germline V gene, the CDR1 and CDR2 loops are SQVTM and ANQGSEA. The CDR3 starts with the cysteine, ends with the phenylalanine, and has 13 residues. The CDR3 DNA has 39 bases and is translated from base 1. The germline ends are 13 bases apart after V is trimmed by 6 bases and J by 3 bases. These data belong to a study of shared clonotypes between healthy human individuals (dated by TCRdb to 2020 to 2022). Regarding the study in general: The cohort comprised two women and three men aged 18 to 49 years. For each donor, CD4 naive and CD4 memory were each run on three plates, CD8 naive on two plates, and CD8 memory on one plate. To estimate repertoire size and how much clonotype sharing occurs between individuals, the study deeply sequenced the blood TCR repertoires of roughly 5 healthy adults. To increase sequencing depth and limit assay-specific biases, different laboratories used diverse techniques to prepare libraries and sequence TCR repertoires. Leukapheresis yielded between about 0.8 and 9.5 billion PBMCs per donor. Results the study describes overall, beyond this receptor: Compared with non-shared clonotypes, the clonotypes found in all four sorted-subset donors had higher generation probabilities. The genetic and exposure-history diversity represented was limited by the small number of donors. Across a handful of donors, about 5.2% of naive CD4, around 3.5% of naive CD8, 2.3% of memory CD4, and approximately 0.4% of memory CD8 clonotypes were shared. Sampling was restricted to blood, and TCR repertoires in tissues likely differ from the TCR repertoires found in blood. Naive subsets generally had larger estimated clonotype richness than memory subsets. Incomplete sequencing was indicated by rarefaction of sorted-subset datasets, despite the large sequencing depth. Pairwise subsampling led to the expectation that sequencing depth would affect the degree of clonotype sharing among donors.

TCR CDR3 regions were amplified from genomic DNA by multiplex PCR using the deep immunoSEQ assay. Extracted genomic DNA from each cell subset was distributed evenly across all wells of several immunoSEQ 96-well plates, and each plate was treated as a replicate. For sorted subsets, approximately 200 ng of genomic DNA, equivalent to 30,000 or so T cell genomes, went into each replicate PCR. The purified libraries were quantified using a Qubit 3.0 fluorometer, sized with a Bioanalyzer 2100, and then quantified again using the KAPA Library Quantification kit. Every immunoSEQ 96-well plate was sequenced on a separate single-read 150-cycle Illumina NextSeq 550 flow cell. As for the original processing: Because only junctional sequences without quality scores were contained in the immunoSEQ output, filtering matching that applied to full-length reads could not be performed. Sequences were annotated with PyIR, a Python wrapper for IgBLAST v1.9, and V/J genes and CDR3 were assigned using IMGT germline references. Reads were removed for weak V/J assignments (E-value above 1e-6), missing CDR3, stop codons, out-of-frame junctions, or ambiguous translated residues. V3J clonotypes were defined as sequences sharing an identical inferred V gene, J gene, and CDR3 amino acid sequence. Percentage overlap between repertoires was computed as shared unique clonotypes divided by the size of the smaller repertoire. Repertoire richness was assessed with RTK rarefaction, the Chao1 estimator, and Recon v2.1 estimates of unobserved clonotypes. OLGA was used to compute generation probabilities for all TCRbeta clonotypes that the gDNA method yielded from several donors. This immuneACCESS table, as held by TCRdb, lists in-frame sequences with V and J called but not all clones. Of the missing ones, under half trace to an unresolved V gene in checked studies; the others have no known cause. Clone size and the V and J calls come from that table; the DNA yielded D and trimming. The sample data list about 2.2 million clones, and 93% of these were observed just once. The ten biggest clones cover 1.5% to 2% of the sample.

Sequencing used naive CD8+ T cells from PBMCs. The cell subset or site label, as the study defines it: CD45RA+CCR7+. The rearranged segments are TRBV29-1 and TRBJ2-3; the D gene is unclear. The clonotype comes from a young man in good health. Some clones in this sample may be carry-over from other donors' samples. CDR3 region: CSVGPSWTDTQYF. In nucleotide form, the sequence is TGCAGCGTCGGACCGTCGTGGACAGATACGCAGTATTTT.